The 31 T cell receptor beta chains reported below all come from one sample, sequenced in a study of identical twins. A single record per CDR3 protein comes from TCRdb applying MiXCR to the 5' RACE reads. The sample gives roughly 230,000 distinct CDR3 sequences, around 8.8% of which show up once; roughly 3% is in the top ten. A further study also used this sample, focusing on yellow fever vaccine responses in identical twins.

Sequenced: CD8+ T cells sorted from blood. The receptor source for this set is a woman younger than 30 in good health.

The chain is built from TRBV30 and TRBJ2-3; TRBD2 matches at 7 bases. V gave up 3 bases and J gave up 6 bases; unmatched junction bases: 9. Germline loops: CDR1 GTSNPN, CDR2 SVGIG (reference sequence). The CDR3 is 14 amino acids. Written as DNA, the CDR3 is TGTGCCTGGAGCCCGTTGGCGGGGGATGATACGCAGTATTTT. This codes for CAWSPLAGDDTQYF.

Many counts were recorded for this clonotype. The V gene is TRBV7-3, the J gene TRBJ2-1; 8 positions match TRBD2. The CDR3 loop spans 15 amino acids. In germline, CDR1 is SGHTA, CDR2 FQGTGA. V lost 5 bases, J lost 4 bases, and 7 bases stayed unmatched. CDR3 protein: CASSQSGGAYNEQFF. In DNA form, the CDR3 reads TGTGCCAGCAGCCAGTCCGGGGGGGCGTACAATGAGCAGTTCTTC.

There are a few counts of this clonotype. The genes are TRBV15 and TRBJ2-5, with 11 bases that match TRBD2. The CDR3 contains 19 residues. Germline trimming cut 0 bases from V and 4 bases from J; bases unmatched to any gene: 13. Germline CDR1 is LNHNV and CDR2 is YYDKDF (reference sequence). The CDR3 is CATSRDQLAGGSRAETQYF. For the CDR3, the DNA is TGTGCCACCAGCAGAGATCAGCTAGCGGGAGGATCCAGAGCAGAGACCCAGTACTTC. The full variable domain, rest sourced from reference TRBV15 and TRBJ2-5, is DAMVIQNPRYQVTQFGKPVTLSCSQTLNHNVMYWYQQKSSQAPKLLFHYYDKDFNNEADTPDNFQSRRPNTSFCFLDIRSPGLGDTAMYLCATSRDQLAGGSRAETQYFGPGTRLLVL.

This clonotype was seen repeatedly, ten times or more. J is TRBJ2-5 and V is TRBV27; D is ambiguous. The ends were cut back, 3 bases at V and 2 bases at J, with 10 bases in the middle. The CDR3 spans 14 residues. Germline V gene data show CDR1 as MNHEY and CDR2 as SMNVEV (reference sequence). The CDR3 sequence: CASSFSHRQETQYF. CDR3 DNA: TGTGCCAGCAGTTTTAGTCACCGACAAGAGACCCAGTACTTC.

The chain employs TRBV28 and TRBJ2-2; possibly TRBD2 for D (6 bases). Trimming removed 6 bases from V and 3 bases from J, with 11 bases in between. The CDR3 is 14 amino acids. Germline V CDR1 and CDR2: MDHEN, SYDVKM. Written as DNA, the CDR3 is TGTGCCAGCAGACGCGGGGAGGACACCGGGGAGCTGTTTTTT. It codes for CASRRGEDTGELFF.

This clonotype was seen repeatedly, ten times or more. V usage is TRBV6-5 and J usage is TRBJ2-1, with D perhaps TRBD2 (5 bases). The CDR3 is made up of 14 amino acids. The ends were cut back, 0 bases at V and 5 bases at J, with 8 bases in the middle. Germline loops: CDR1 MNHEY, CDR2 SVGAGI. The CDR3 bases are TGTGCCAGCAGTTACTCCACTAGTAACAATGAGCAGTTCTTC. This encodes CASSYSTSNNEQFF.

At least ten counts were recorded for this clonotype. The chain combines TRBV20-1 with TRBJ2-1; 8 nucleotides line up with TRBD2. CDR1 and CDR2 from the germline V gene are DFQATT and SNEGSKA (reference sequence). V trimming: 0 bases; J trimming: 7 bases; junction bases outside the gene matches: 2. The CDR3 runs 13 residues. The CDR3 DNA reads as TGCAGTGCTAGAGAACTAGCGGTTAATGAGCAGTTCTTC. Its translation: CSARELAVNEQFF.

This clonotype came up many times. For the CDR3, the DNA is TGTGCCAGCAGCCAAGAGTTTTGGGAGCAGTACTTC. It specifies CASSQEFWEQYF. The rearrangement uses TRBV14 and TRBJ2-7; D not resolved. V gave up 0 bases and J gave up 7 bases, with 7 bases separating them. CDR1 and CDR2 from the germline V gene are SGHDN and FVKESK. The CDR3 length is 12 residues. Full variable domain (missing parts from reference TRBV14 and TRBJ2-7): EAGVTQFPSHSVIEKGQTVTLRCDPISGHDNLYWYRRVMGKEIKFLLHFVKESKQDESGMPNNRFLAERTGGTYSTLKVQPAELEDSGVYFCASSQEFWEQYFGPGTRLTVT.

This clonotype was counted a few times. The V and J genes are TRBV29-1 and TRBJ2-7, with D possibly TRBD2 on 6 matching bases. The germline V gene encodes CDR1 SQVTM and CDR2 ANQGSEA. V lost 4 bases, J lost 3 bases, and 13 bases lay in between. The CDR3 runs to 13 residues. Here the CDR3 DNA reads TGCAGCGTTGCGGGGGAAAGTGGCTACGAGCAGTACTTC. It yields the protein CSVAGESGYEQYF.

This clonotype was recorded many times. The genes are TRBV27 and TRBJ2-5; D might be TRBD2 (6 bases). The ends were cut back, 4 bases at V and 2 bases at J, with 14 bases in the middle. Germline CDR1 reads MNHEY; CDR2 reads SMNVEV (reference sequence). This CDR3 has 15 residues. The CDR3 spells CASSSRLGRQETQYF. The CDR3, as DNA: TGTGCCAGCAGTTCCCGACTAGGTAGACAAGAGACCCAGTACTTC.

The chain has TRBV4-3 and TRBJ2-3, with 14 positions matching TRBD2. The V gene end was trimmed by 4 bases and the J gene end by 4 bases; junction bases not matched to a gene: 1. The CDR3 sequence is 15 residues long. The germline gives CDR1 LGHNA, CDR2 YSLEER. The CDR3 sequence is CASSLTSGRADTQYF. CDR3 DNA sequence: TGCGCCAGCAGCCTGACTAGCGGGAGGGCAGATACGCAGTATTTT.

This clonotype was detected many times. The J gene is TRBJ2-1, the V gene TRBV4-3, with 11 bases aligning to TRBD2. This CDR3 has 17 residues. The germline V gene encodes CDR1 LGHNA and CDR2 YSLEER. After removal of 2 bases from V and 7 bases from J, the junction contained 10 bases not matched to a gene. CDR3 nucleotides: TGCGCCAGCAGCCAACCCCTCGGACTAGCGGGTACTAATGAGCAGTTCTTC. Amino acid sequence: CASSQPLGLAGTNEQFF.

The V gene is TRBV6-4, the J gene TRBJ2-2; D is uncertain. From germline, CDR1 is MRHNA and CDR2 SNTAGT. The CDR3 runs 16 residues. Trimming removed 3 bases from V and 3 bases from J, with 14 bases in between. The chain's CDR3 is CASSERAETHTGELFF. CDR3 nucleotides: TGTGCCAGCAGTGAAAGGGCCGAAACTCACACCGGGGAGCTGTTTTTT.

J is TRBJ2-7 and V is TRBV28; no reliable D call. Trimming shortened V by 5 bases and J by 0 bases, and 14 bases separated the two germline ends. This CDR3 region has 15 residues. Germline CDR1 reads MDHEN; CDR2 reads SYDVKM. CDR3 region: CASSPPPMSSYEQYF. In DNA, the CDR3 is TGTGCCAGCAGTCCCCCCCCGATGAGCTCCTACGAGCAGTACTTC.

Only a few counts were recorded for this clonotype. J is TRBJ2-7 and V is TRBV10-3, with D hard to call. V lost 2 bases to trimming and J lost 6 bases, with 14 bases between them. This CDR3 spans 14 amino acids. The germline CDR1 and CDR2 sequences are ENHRY and SYGVKD. This chain's CDR3 is CAISEGGITIEQYF. CDR3 nucleotides: TGTGCCATCAGTGAGGGTGGAATAACCATCGAGCAGTACTTC.

This chain uses TRBV9 with TRBJ1-5; D uncertain. The CDR3 has 17 residues. V gave up 0 bases and J gave up 0 bases, with 13 bases separating them. Germline CDR1 reads SGDLS; CDR2 reads YYNGEE. For the CDR3, the DNA is TGTGCCAGCAGCGTAGGAAAAGGGATCCATAGCAATCAGCCCCAGCATTTT. Translation gives CASSVGKGIHSNQPQHF.

This clonotype was seen a few times. The chain carries TRBV14 and TRBJ2-2; TRBD1 matches 7 bases. The V segment lost 6 bases and the J segment 6 bases; nucleotides outside the gene matches: 10. The CDR3 is made up of 15 amino acids. Germline values: CDR1 SGHDN, CDR2 FVKESK. CDR3 amino acids: CASSHRQGSAGELFF. The CDR3 region has the DNA TGTGCCAGCAGTCACCGACAGGGTAGTGCCGGGGAGCTGTTTTTT.

The J gene is TRBJ1-4, the V gene TRBV20-1, with D possibly TRBD1 on 5 matching bases. CDR1 and CDR2 from the germline V gene are DFQATT and SNEGSKA (reference sequence). The CDR3 extends over 13 amino acids. V lost 7 bases to trimming and J lost 3 bases, with 12 bases between them. As DNA, the CDR3 is TGCAGTGTGCTCAGGGCCTCTAATGAAAAACTGTTTTTT. Amino acids: CSVLRASNEKLFF.

This clonotype was counted only a few times. J is TRBJ2-1 and V is TRBV6-2 or TRBV6-3, with 10 bases fitting TRBD2. CDR1 is MNHEY, CDR2 SVGEGT, per germline. V lost 6 bases and J lost 5; bases outside the gene matches: 13. The CDR3 has 17 residues. The CDR3: CASSFSKVAGGDNEQFF. The CDR3 DNA reads TGTGCCAGCAGCTTCTCTAAGGTAGCGGGGGGCGACAATGAGCAGTTCTTC.

V and J are TRBV7-9 and TRBJ2-6; 7 bases fit TRBD1. The V and J ends lost 5 bases and 1 base, in that order; junction bases with no gene match: 8. Germline values: CDR1 SEHNR, CDR2 FQNEAQ (reference sequence). This CDR3 contains 17 residues. The CDR3 protein is CASSPPTGESGANVLTF. The CDR3 DNA follows: TGTGCCAGCAGCCCGCCTACAGGGGAATCTGGGGCCAACGTCCTGACTTTC.

The chain is built from TRBV11-2 and TRBJ2-5; D is uncertain. The CDR3 runs to 17 residues. CDR1 is SGHAT and CDR2 is FQNNGV in the germline V gene. V was trimmed by 0 bases and J by 2 bases, leaving 16 bases between them. This chain's CDR3 is CASSLDIGLTVQETQYF. The CDR3 nucleotides read TGTGCCAGCAGCTTAGATATAGGTCTAACCGTACAAGAGACCCAGTACTTC.

This clonotype appeared many times. V usage is TRBV29-1 and J usage is TRBJ1-3; 7 positions match TRBD1. CDR3 length: 14 residues. V was clipped by 7 bases and J by 2 bases; unmatched bases: 8. Germline V gene sequence: CDR1 SQVTM, CDR2 ANQGSEA. The CDR3 loop reads CSALQGVPGNTIYF. The CDR3 DNA follows: TGCAGCGCGCTCCAGGGGGTCCCTGGAAACACCATATATTTT.

The genes are TRBV29-1 and TRBJ2-1; D is undetermined. The germline CDR1 and CDR2 sequences are SQVTM and ANQGSEA. Trimming pared 2 bases from V and 2 bases from J, leaving 13 bases between. This CDR3 has 15 amino acids. The CDR3 sequence: CSVEYSVQTYNEQFF. CDR3 sequence (DNA): TGCAGCGTTGAATATTCAGTCCAAACCTACAATGAGCAGTTCTTC.

The chain has TRBV6-5 and TRBJ1-2; no firm D call. Germline lookup yields CDR1 MNHEY and CDR2 SVGAGI. CDR3 size: 16 residues. Between the trimmed V and J ends, which lost 0 bases and 4 bases, there was a span of 15 bases. The CDR3 is CASSYSAAVQTYGYTF. The CDR3 coding sequence is TGTGCCAGCAGTTACTCCGCCGCGGTCCAGACCTATGGCTACACCTTC.

This rearrangement joins TRBV4-2 to TRBJ2-5, with D uncertain. Germline loops: CDR1 LGHNA, CDR2 YNFKEQ. The CDR3 sequence is 16 residues long. Trimming removed 1 base at V and 1 base at J, with 13 bases between. CDR3 sequence: CASSQVSQSLQETQYF. In nucleotides, the CDR3 is TGTGCCAGCAGCCAAGTGAGCCAGTCTCTCCAAGAGACCCAGTACTTC.

The chain joins TRBV20-1 to TRBJ2-2, with D perhaps TRBD2 (7 bases). The CDR3 spans 15 residues. Trimming pared 0 bases from V and 5 bases from J, leaving 13 bases between. Germline V gene sequence: CDR1 DFQATT, CDR2 SNEGSKA (reference sequence). The DNA of the CDR3 is TGCAGTGCTAGAGACTACAGGGAGGGAACCGGGGAGCTGTTTTTT. Protein: CSARDYREGTGELFF.

This chain connects TRBV4-3 to TRBJ2-1, with 10 bases lining up with TRBD2. The CDR3 totals 15 residues. The germline V gene has CDR1 LGHNA and CDR2 YSLEER. J lost 3 bases, V lost 4 bases, and 3 bases had no gene match. The CDR3 DNA reads TGCGCCAGCAGCCGTACTAGCGGGGTCTACAATGAGCAGTTCTTC. Its protein is CASSRTSGVYNEQFF.

This clonotype was seen a few times. The J gene is TRBJ2-5, the V gene TRBV5-1; 7 nucleotides match TRBD1. CDR3 length: 15 residues. The germline CDR1 and CDR2 sequences are SGHRS and YFSETQ. The ends lost 2 bases at V and 5 bases at J; junction bases unmatched: 9. CDR3 sequence reads: CASSFDDRVLETQYF. The CDR3 DNA reads TGCGCCAGCAGCTTTGACGACAGGGTTTTGGAGACCCAGTACTTC.

This clonotype was seen a few times. The chain combines TRBV7-9 with TRBJ2-1, with 11 bases aligning to TRBD2. V shed 4 bases and J 2 bases; nucleotides not matched to a gene: 4. The CDR3 has 16 residues. CDR1 SEHNR and CDR2 FQNEAQ come from the germline V gene (reference sequence). CDR3 in amino acids: CASSSGTSGPYNEQFF. The CDR3 DNA sequence: TGTGCCAGCAGCTCAGGGACTAGCGGTCCCTACAATGAGCAGTTCTTC.

This clonotype has more than one count but fewer than ten. The chain has TRBV25-1 and TRBJ2-2; D is possibly TRBD1 (6 bases). Looked up from germline, CDR1 is MGHDK and CDR2 is SYGVNS. V lost 6 bases and J 7 bases, leaving 12 bases between the germline ends. The CDR3 contains 13 residues. The CDR3 DNA sequence: TGTGCCAGCAGGATACAGGGTGACGGGGAGCTGTTTTTT. The encoded protein is CASRIQGDGELFF.

This clonotype was detected only a few times. The V gene is TRBV28, the J gene TRBJ1-4; D is perhaps TRBD1 (6 bases). The CDR3 is 12 amino acids. Germline CDR1 reads MDHEN; CDR2 reads SYDVKM. Trimming removed 7 bases from V and 15 bases from J, with 18 bases in between. The CDR3 DNA is TGTGCCAGCACTACAAGTCTGGGACAAGTGTTTTTT. It translates to CASTTSLGQVFF.